Each of the 3 T cell receptor beta chains below was sequenced from the same sample in a study of beta chain features in type 1 diabetes. The isolated RNA, all of it, was reverse transcribed, so expressed TCRB transcripts were what got sequenced. Only in-frame clones appear in the TCRdb table, and some are missing; sequencing was by immunoSEQ multiplex PCR. This sample has 450,000 to 550,000 clones, with approximately 30% found just once. What was sequenced was naive CD4+ T cells from blood. These receptors were taken from a young man in good health.

This clone was detected a few times. J is TRBJ1-2 and V is TRBV7-9; tentatively, D is TRBD1 (6 bases). The CDR3 totals 15 residues. V lost 2 bases and J 2 bases, leaving 12 bases between the germline ends. In germline, CDR1 is SEHNR, CDR2 FQNEAQ (reference sequence). The CDR3 protein is CASSLYRDLNYGYTF. The CDR3 bases are TGTGCCAGCAGCTTATACAGGGACTTAAACTATGGCTACACCTTC.

This clone was detected only a few times. This chain connects TRBV7-2 to TRBJ2-1; tentatively, D is TRBD1 (5 bases). CDR1 SGHTA and CDR2 FQGNSA come from the germline V gene. The V end lost 3 bases, the J end lost 8 bases, and 11 bases lay between the germline ends. This CDR3 contains 13 residues. The CDR3 nucleotides read TGTGCCAGCAGCTTTGAGCAGGGCGATGAGCAGTTCTTC. The encoded protein is CASSFEQGDEQFF.

The chain couples TRBV10-3 to TRBJ2-7; no firm D call. The V and J ends lost 8 bases and 3 bases respectively, with 8 bases between them. The CDR3 runs 11 residues. The germline CDR1 and CDR2 sequences are ENHRY and SYGVKD. The CDR3 DNA sequence: TGTGCCATCGGACGAGACTACGAGCAGTACTTC. This sequence encodes CAIGRDYEQYF.